This T cell receptor (beta chain) appears in the sequencing data of a study of cytomegalovirus exposure and HLA in healthy donors. Study-wide results and caveats: The classifier was said to identify cytomegalovirus status with high specificity and sensitivity. A later analysis found first-cohort TCR clusters tended to co-occur in the 90 to 150 validation repertoires.

In regard to this clone: Its antigen remains unidentified.

CDR3 length: 16 amino acids. Looked up from germline, CDR1 is MDHEN and CDR2 is SYDVKM. Trimming removed 8 bases at V and 0 bases at J, with 19 bases between. Clones were sequenced by immunoSEQ multiplex PCR, and TCRdb holds only the in-frame ones, with some missing. This sample has approximately 270,000 clones, with roughly 89% found just once. The specimen was PBMCs. The origin of this receptor is a woman younger than 30 in good health and CMV-seronegative. The J gene is TRBJ1-1, the V gene TRBV28, with D possibly matching TRBD1 (5 bases). The CDR3 sequence: CASANPTDNLNTEAFF. The CDR3 nucleotides read TGTGCCAGCGCCAACCCGACAGACAATTTGAACACTGAAGCTTTCTTT.